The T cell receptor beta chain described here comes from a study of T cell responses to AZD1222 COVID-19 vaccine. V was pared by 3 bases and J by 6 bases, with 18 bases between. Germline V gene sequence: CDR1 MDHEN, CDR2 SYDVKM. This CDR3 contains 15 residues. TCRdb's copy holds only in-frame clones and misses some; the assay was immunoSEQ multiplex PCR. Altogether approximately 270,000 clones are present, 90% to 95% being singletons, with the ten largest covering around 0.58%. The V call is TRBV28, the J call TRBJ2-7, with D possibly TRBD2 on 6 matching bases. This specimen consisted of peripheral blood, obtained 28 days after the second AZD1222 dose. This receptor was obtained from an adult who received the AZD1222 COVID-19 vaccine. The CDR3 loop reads CASSFRTGAYGEQYF. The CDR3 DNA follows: TGTGCCAGCAGTTTCCGGACGGGAGCATATGGCGAGCAGTACTTC.